This T cell receptor beta chain was observed in a study of CD8+CD57+ T cells in acquired aplastic anemia. As for the study in general: The DNA of sorted CD4+ and CD8+ cells averaged 3.2 ug. The average read count for CD4+ cells in healthy donors was 10 million to 12 million.

This clonotype was counted ten times or more. Its target is not known. Investigators profiled TCR beta VDJ and CDR3 from genomic DNA template. MiXCR was run by TCRdb on the reads, yielding one entry per CDR3 protein. The sample records 150,000 to 200,000 distinct CDR3 sequences, about half being singletons. The study's findings and limits: Sharing between patients and controls was observed for some 27 CD8+ CDR3 sequences.

The V segment lost 4 bases and the J segment 0 bases; nucleotides outside the gene matches: 9. The CDR3 contains 16 residues. The germline V gene encodes CDR1 SGDLS and CDR2 YYNGEE. The sample consisted of sorted CD4+, CD8+, or CD8+CD57+ T cells (not recorded which) from PBMCs. This chain uses TRBV9 with TRBJ2-5; 7 bases line up with TRBD1. The clonotype originates from a human donor in good health. The DNA of the CDR3 is TGTGCCAGCAGCTTAGGGGGCTCCTGGGACCAAGAGACCCAGTACTTC. This gives the protein CASSLGGSWDQETQYF.